Only a few counts were recorded for the clone carrying this T cell receptor (beta chain). No antigen is known for it. The CDR3 sequence is 12 residues long. V lost 0 bases and J 3 bases, leaving 4 bases between the germline ends. Germline CDR1 reads SGHRS; CDR2 reads YFSETQ. The data stem from a study of cytomegalovirus exposure and HLA in healthy donors. About the research overall: Among approximately 390 genotyped donors, more than 65% fell in the Caucasian-associated ancestry cluster.

Study-wide findings and caveats: For TCR beta chains, V- and J-gene trimming was later linked to a missense DCLRE1C variant. Certain sequence variants were highly shared and formed a cluster, and this cluster was likely a sequencing artifact.

PCR used 60 Vbeta primers and 13 Jbeta primers. The data were produced by immunoSEQ multiplex PCR, yet TCRdb's version contains in-frame clones alone and is incomplete. The sample records 95,000 to 100,000 clones, roughly 85% being singletons. The V and J genes are TRBV5-1 and TRBJ2-7; no firm D call. This clonotype originated in a man aged 30-40 years in good health and CMV-seronegative. The sample comprised PBMCs. CDR3 sequence reads: CASSLGDYEQYF. The CDR3 region has the DNA TGCGCCAGCAGCTTGGGCGACTACGAGCAGTACTTC.